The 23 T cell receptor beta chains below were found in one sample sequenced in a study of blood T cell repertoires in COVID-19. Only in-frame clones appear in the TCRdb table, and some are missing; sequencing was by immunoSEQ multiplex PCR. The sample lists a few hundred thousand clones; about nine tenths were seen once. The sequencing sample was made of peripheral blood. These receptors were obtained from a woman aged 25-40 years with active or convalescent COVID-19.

The CDR3 bases are TGTGCCACCAGTGATATTCGGGGGGCGATCTGGGAGCAGTTCTTC. Residues: CATSDIRGAIWEQFF. V usage is TRBV24-1 and J usage is TRBJ2-1; weak D call: TRBD2 (7 bases). Germline CDR1 and CDR2: KGHDR and SFDVKD. V was cut by 3 bases and J by 10 bases, with 18 bases left in between. The CDR3 runs 15 residues.

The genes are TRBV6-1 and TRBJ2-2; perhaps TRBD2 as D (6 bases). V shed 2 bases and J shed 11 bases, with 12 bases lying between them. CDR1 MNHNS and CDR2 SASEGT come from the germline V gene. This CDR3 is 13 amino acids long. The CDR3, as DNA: TGTGCCAGCAGTGAACGCGGGATTCGTGAGCTGTTTTTT. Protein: CASSERGIRELFF.

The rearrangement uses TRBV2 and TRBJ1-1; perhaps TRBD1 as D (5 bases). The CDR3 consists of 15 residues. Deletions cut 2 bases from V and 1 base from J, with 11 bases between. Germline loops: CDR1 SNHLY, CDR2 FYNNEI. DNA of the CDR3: TGTGCCAGCAGTGAAATAGGGGTGAGGAACACTGAAGCTTTCTTT. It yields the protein CASSEIGVRNTEAFF. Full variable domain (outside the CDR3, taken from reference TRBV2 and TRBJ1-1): EPEVTQTPSHQVTQMGQEVILRCVPISNHLYFYWYRQILGQKVEFLVSFYNNEISEKSEIFDDQFSVERPDGSNFTLKIRSTKLEDSAMYFCASSEIGVRNTEAFFGQGTRLTVV.

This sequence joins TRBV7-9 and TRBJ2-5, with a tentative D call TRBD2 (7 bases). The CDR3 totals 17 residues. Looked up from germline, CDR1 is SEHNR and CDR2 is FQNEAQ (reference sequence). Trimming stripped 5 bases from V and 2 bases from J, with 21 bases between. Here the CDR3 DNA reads TGTGCCAGCAGCCCCCGGCACGGACTAGGGGGGCAAGAGACCCAGTACTTC. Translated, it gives CASSPRHGLGGQETQYF.

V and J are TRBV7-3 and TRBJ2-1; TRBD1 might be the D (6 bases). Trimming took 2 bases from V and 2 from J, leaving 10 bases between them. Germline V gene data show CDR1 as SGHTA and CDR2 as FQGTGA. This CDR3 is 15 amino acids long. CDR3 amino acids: CASSLERGTYNEQFF. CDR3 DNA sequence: TGTGCCAGCAGCTTAGAGAGGGGGACCTACAATGAGCAGTTCTTC.

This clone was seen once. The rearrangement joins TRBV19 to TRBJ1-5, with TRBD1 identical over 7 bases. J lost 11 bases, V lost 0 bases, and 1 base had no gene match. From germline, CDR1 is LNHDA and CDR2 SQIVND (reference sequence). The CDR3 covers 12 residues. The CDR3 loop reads CASSIDDRAQHF. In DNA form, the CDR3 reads TGTGCCAGTAGTATAGATGACAGGGCCCAGCATTTT.

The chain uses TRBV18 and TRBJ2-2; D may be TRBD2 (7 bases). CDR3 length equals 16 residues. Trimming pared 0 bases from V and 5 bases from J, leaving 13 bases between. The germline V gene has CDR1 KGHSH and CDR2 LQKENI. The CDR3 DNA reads TGTGCCAGCTCACCACCAGGGGGGGCGTTGACCGGGGAGCTGTTTTTT. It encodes CASSPPGGALTGELFF.

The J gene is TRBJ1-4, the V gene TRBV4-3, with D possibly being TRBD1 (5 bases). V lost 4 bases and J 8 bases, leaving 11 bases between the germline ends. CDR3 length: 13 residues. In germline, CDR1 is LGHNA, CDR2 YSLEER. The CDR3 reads CASSLAGREKLFF. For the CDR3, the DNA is TGCGCCAGCAGCCTGGCAGGGAGGGAAAAACTGTTTTTT.

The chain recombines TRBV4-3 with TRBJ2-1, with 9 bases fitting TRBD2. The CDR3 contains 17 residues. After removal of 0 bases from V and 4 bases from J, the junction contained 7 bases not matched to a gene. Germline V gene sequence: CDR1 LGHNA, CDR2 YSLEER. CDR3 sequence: CASSQDGLAGRYNEQFF. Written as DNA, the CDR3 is TGCGCCAGCAGCCAAGATGGCCTAGCGGGGAGATACAATGAGCAGTTCTTC.

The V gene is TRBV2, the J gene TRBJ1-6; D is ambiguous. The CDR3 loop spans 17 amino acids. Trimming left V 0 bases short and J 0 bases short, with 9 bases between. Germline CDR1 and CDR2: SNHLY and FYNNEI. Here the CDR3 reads CASSEARRSSYNSPLHF. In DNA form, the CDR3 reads TGTGCCAGCAGTGAAGCGCGGCGGAGCTCCTATAATTCACCCCTCCACTTT.

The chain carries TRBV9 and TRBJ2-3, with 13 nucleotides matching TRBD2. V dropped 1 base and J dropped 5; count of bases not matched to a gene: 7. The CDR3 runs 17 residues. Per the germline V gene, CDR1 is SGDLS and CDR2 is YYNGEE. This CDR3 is CASSVPLAGGPVDTQYF. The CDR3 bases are TGTGCCAGCAGCGTACCACTAGCGGGGGGGCCTGTAGATACGCAGTATTTT.

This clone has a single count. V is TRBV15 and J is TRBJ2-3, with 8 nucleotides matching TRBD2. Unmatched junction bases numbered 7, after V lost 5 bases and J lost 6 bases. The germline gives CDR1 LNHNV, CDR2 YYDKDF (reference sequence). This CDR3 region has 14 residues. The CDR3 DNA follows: TGTGCCACCAGCCAACGACTAGCGAGTGATACGCAGTATTTT. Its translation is CATSQRLASDTQYF. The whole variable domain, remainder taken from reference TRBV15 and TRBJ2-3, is DAMVIQNPRYQVTQFGKPVTLSCSQTLNHNVMYWYQQKSSQAPKLLFHYYDKDFNNEADTPDNFQSRRPNTSFCFLDIRSPGLGDTAMYLCATSQRLASDTQYFGPGTRLTVL.

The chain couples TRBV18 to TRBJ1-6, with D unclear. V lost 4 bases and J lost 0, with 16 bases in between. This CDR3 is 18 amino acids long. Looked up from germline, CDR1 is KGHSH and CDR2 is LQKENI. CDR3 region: CASSRTPIGSSYNSPLHF. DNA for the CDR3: TGTGCCAGCTCACGAACACCGATAGGGAGCTCCTATAATTCACCCCTCCACTTT.

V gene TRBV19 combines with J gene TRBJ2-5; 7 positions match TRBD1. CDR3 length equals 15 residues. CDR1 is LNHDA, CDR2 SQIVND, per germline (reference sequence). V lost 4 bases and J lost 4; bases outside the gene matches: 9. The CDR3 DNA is TGTGCCAGTAGTACTGACAGGGCTGGGGTAGAGACCCAGTACTTC. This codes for CASSTDRAGVETQYF.

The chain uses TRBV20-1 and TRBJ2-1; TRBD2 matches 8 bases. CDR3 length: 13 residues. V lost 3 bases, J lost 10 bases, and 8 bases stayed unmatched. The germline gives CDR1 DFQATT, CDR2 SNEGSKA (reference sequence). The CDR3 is CSASASGFSEQFF. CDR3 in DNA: TGCAGTGCTAGTGCTAGCGGGTTCTCGGAGCAGTTCTTC.

CDR3 amino acids: CATGNTEAFF. CDR3 nucleotide sequence: TGTGCCACCGGGAACACTGAAGCTTTCTTT. The chain carries TRBV12-3 or TRBV12-4 and TRBJ1-1; D remains ambiguous. Trimming took off 10 bases at V and 1 base at J, with 4 bases between the two ends. This CDR3 contains 10 residues.

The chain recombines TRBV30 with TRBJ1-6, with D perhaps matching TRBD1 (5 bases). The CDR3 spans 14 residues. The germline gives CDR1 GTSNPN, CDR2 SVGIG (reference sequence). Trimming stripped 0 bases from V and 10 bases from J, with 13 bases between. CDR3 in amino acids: CAWSVGGGGSPLHF. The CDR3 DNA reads TGTGCCTGGAGTGTAGGCGGGGGAGGATCACCCCTCCACTTT.

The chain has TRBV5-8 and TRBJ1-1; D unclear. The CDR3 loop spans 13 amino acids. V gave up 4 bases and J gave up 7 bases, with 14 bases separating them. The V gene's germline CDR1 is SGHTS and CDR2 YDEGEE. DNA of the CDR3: TGTGCCAGCAGCGTAGTATACGCGGATGAAGCTTTCTTT. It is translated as CASSVVYADEAFF.

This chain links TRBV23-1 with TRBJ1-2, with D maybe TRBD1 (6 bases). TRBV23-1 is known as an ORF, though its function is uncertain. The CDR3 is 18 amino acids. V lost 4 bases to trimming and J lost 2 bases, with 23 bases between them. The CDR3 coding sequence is TGCGCCAGCAGTCTAGAGATGCAGGGGACTACAATAAACTATGGCTACACCTTC. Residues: CASSLEMQGTTINYGYTF.

The CDR3 region has the DNA TGTGCCAGCAGCCTAGGGACAGTCTACGAGCAGTACTTC. Translation: CASSLGTVYEQYF. The chain recombines TRBV16 with TRBJ2-7, with 7 positions matching TRBD1. From germline, CDR1 is KGHSY and CDR2 FQNENV. V lost 4 bases and J lost 3; bases outside the gene matches: 3. The CDR3 sequence is 13 residues long. The whole variable domain, filled in from reference TRBV16 and TRBJ2-7, reads GEEVAQTPKHLVRGEGQKAKLYCAPIKGHSYVFWYQQVLKNEFKFLISFQNENVFDETGMPKERFSAKCLPNSPCSLEIQATKLEDSAVYFCASSLGTVYEQYFGPGTRLTVT.

The CDR3 spells CASSLAPGLLMGEQFF. CDR3 sequence (DNA): TGTGCCAGCAGCTTGGCCCCGGGACTGCTGATGGGTGAGCAGTTCTTC. The J gene is TRBJ2-1, the V gene TRBV7-2; D is perhaps TRBD2 (6 bases). Germline CDR1 reads SGHTA; CDR2 reads FQGNSA. The CDR3 is made up of 16 amino acids. V gave up 3 bases and J gave up 9 bases, with 21 bases separating them.

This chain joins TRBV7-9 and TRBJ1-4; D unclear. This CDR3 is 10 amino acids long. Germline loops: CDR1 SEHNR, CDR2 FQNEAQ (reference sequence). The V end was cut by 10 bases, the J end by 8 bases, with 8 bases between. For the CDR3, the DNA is TGTGCCACGGCCGGGGAAAAACTGTTTTTT. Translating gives CATAGEKLFF.

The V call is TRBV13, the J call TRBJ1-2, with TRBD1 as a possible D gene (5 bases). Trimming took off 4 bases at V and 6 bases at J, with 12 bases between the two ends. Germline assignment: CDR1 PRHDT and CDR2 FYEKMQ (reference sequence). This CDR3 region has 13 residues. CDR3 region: CASSSQGKDGYTF. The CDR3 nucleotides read TGTGCCAGCAGCTCGCAGGGTAAGGATGGCTACACCTTC.